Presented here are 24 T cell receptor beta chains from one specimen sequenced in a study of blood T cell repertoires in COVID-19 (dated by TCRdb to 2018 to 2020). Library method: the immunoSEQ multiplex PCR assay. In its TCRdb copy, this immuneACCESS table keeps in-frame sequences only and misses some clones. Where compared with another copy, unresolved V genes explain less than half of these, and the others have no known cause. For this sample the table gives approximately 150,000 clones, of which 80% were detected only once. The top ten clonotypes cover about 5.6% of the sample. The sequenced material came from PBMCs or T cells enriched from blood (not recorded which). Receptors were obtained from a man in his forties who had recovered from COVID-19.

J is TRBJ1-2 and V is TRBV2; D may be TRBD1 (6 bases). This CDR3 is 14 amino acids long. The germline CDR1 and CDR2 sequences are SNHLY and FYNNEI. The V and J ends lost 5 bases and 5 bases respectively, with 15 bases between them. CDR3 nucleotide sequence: TGTGCCAGCAGTAGCCACAGGGCTGGGTATGGCTACACCTTC. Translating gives CASSSHRAGYGYTF.

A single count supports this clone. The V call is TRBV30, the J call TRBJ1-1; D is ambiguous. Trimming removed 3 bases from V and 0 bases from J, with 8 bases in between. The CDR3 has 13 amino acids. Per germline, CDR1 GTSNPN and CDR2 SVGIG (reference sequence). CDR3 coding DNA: TGTGCCTGGAGCACTATCATGAACACTGAAGCTTTCTTT. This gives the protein CAWSTIMNTEAFF.

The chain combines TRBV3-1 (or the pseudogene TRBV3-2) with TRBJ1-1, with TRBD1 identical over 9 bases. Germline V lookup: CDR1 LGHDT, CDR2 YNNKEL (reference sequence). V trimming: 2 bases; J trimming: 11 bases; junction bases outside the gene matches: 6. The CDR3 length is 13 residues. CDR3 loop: CASSQLTGGEAFF. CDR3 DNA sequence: TGTGCCAGCAGCCAACTGACAGGGGGGGAGGCTTTCTTT.

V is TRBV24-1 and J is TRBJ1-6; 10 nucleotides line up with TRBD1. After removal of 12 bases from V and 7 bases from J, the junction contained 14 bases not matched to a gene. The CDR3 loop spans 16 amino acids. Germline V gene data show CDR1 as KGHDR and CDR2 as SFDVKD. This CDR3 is CASRSGQGMGNSPLHF. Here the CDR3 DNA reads TGTGCCTCACGCTCGGGACAGGGGATGGGGAATTCACCCCTCCACTTT.

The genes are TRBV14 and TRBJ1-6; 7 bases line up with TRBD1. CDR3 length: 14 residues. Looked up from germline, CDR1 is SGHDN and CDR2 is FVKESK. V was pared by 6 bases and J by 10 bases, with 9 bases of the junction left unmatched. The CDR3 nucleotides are TGTGCCAGCAGTCGGACAGGAGGGTCCTCACCCCTCCACTTT. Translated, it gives CASSRTGGSSPLHF.

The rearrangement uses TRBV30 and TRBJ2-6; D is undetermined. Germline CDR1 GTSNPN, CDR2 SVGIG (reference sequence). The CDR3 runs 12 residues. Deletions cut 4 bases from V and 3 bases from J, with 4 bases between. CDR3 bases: TGTGCCTGGAATCGTGGGGCCAACGTCCTGACTTTC. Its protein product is CAWNRGANVLTF.

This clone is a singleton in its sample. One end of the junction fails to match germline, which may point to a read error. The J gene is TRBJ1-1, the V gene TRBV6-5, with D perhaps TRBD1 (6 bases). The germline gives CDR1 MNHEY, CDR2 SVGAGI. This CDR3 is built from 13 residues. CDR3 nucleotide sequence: TGTGCCGGAGGAGAAGAAGGGGGGGTAAGACGAGTCTTT. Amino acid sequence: CAGGEEGGVRRVF.

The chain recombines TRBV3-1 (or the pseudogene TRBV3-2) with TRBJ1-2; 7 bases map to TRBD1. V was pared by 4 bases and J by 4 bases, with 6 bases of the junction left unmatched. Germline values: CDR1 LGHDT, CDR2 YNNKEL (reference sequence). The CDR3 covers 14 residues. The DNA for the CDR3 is TGTGCCAGCAGCCGGGACAGCTCGGTCTATGGCTACACCTTC. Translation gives CASSRDSSVYGYTF.

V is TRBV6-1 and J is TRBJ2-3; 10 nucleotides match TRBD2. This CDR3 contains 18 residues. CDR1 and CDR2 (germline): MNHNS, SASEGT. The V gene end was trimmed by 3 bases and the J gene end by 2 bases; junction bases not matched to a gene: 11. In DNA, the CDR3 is TGTGCCAGCAGTGATTTTCCGCTAGCGGGGGCCATCACAGATACGCAGTATTTT. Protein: CASSDFPLAGAITDTQYF.

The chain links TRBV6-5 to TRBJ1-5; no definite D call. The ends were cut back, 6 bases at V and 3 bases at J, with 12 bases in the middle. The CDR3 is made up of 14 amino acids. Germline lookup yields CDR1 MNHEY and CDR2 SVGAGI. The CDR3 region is CASSPGVYNQPQHF. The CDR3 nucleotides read TGTGCCAGCAGCCCCGGGGTTTACAATCAGCCCCAGCATTTT.

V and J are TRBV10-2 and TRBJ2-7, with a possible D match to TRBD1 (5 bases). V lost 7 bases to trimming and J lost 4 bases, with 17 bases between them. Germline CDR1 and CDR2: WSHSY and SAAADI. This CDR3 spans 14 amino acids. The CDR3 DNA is TGCGCCAGCAAGAGTCCGGAGACAGCTTACGAGCAGTACTTC. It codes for CASKSPETAYEQYF.

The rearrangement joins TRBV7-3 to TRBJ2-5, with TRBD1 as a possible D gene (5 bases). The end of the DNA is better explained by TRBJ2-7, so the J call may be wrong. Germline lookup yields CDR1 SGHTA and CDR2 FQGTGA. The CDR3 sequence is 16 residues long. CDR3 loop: CASSLGVVRDGYEQYF. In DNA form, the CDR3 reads TGTGCCAGCAGCTTAGGGGTCGTCAGGGATGGCTACGAGCAGTACTTC.

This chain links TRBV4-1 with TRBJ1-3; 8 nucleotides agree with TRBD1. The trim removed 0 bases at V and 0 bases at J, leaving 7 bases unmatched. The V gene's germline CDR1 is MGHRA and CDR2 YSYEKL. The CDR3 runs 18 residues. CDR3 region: CASSQDGGDRSSGNTIYF. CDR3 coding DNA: TGCGCCAGCAGCCAAGATGGTGGGGACAGGAGCTCTGGAAACACCATATATTTT.

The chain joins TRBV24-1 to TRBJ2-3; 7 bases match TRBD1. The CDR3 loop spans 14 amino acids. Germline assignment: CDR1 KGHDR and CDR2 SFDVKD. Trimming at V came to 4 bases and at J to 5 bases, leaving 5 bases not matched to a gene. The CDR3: CATSERGQGDTQYF. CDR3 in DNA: TGTGCCACCAGTGAGAGGGGGCAGGGAGATACGCAGTATTTT.

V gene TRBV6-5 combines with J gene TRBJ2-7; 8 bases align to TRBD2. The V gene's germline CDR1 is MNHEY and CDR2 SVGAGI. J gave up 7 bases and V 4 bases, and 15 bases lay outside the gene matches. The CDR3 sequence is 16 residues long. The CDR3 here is CASSSSGLAGGLEQYF. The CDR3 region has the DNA TGTGCCAGCAGTTCCTCGGGGCTAGCGGGCGGCCTGGAGCAGTACTTC.

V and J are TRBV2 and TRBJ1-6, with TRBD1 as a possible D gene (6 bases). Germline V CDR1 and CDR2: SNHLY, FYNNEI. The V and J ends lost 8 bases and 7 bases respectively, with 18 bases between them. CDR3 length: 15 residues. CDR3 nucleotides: TGTGCCAGCGCAGTCCAGGGGTCAGGCAATTCACCCCTCCACTTT. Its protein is CASAVQGSGNSPLHF.

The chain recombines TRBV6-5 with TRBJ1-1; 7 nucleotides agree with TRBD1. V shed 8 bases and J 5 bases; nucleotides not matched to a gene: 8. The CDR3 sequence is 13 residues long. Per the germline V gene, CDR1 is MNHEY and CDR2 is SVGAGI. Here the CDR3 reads CASGQGVRTEAFF. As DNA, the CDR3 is TGTGCCAGCGGGCAGGGGGTACGTACTGAAGCTTTCTTT.

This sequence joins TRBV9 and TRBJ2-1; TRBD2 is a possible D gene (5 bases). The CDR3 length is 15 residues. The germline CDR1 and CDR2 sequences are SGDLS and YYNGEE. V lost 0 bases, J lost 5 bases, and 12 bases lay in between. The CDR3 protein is CASSVEPRGDNEQFF. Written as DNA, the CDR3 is TGTGCCAGCAGCGTAGAACCTCGGGGTGACAATGAGCAGTTCTTC.

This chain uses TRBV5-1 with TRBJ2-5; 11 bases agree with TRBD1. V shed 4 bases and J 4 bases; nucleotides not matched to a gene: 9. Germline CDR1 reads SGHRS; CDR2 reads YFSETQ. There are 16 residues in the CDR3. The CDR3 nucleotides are TGCGCCAGCAGCCTACGATCGGACAGGGGGCGAGAGACCCAGTACTTC. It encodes CASSLRSDRGRETQYF.

DNA for the CDR3: TGTGCCAGCAGCCCCTCAAAAAGGGCAATGCTAGCGGGGGGGGAGAATGAGCAGTTCTTC. Protein: CASSPSKRAMLAGGENEQFF. The rearrangement uses TRBV7-6 and TRBJ2-1; TRBD2 aligns across 12 bases. V lost 5 bases to trimming and J lost 7 bases; unmatched junction nucleotides: 21. Germline CDR1 reads SGHVS; CDR2 reads FNYEAQ. CDR3 length: 20 residues.

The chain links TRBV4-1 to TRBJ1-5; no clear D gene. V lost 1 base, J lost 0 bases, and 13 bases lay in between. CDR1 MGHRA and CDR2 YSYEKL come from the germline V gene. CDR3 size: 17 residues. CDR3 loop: CASSQVTSLISNQPQHF. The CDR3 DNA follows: TGCGCCAGCAGCCAAGTCACTTCGCTAATTAGCAATCAGCCCCAGCATTTT.

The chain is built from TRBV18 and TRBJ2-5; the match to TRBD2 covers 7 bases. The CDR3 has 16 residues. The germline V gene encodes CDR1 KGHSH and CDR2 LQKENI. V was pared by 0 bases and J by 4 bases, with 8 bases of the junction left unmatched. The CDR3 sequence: CASSPPGGIWGETQYF. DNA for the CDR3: TGTGCCAGCTCACCACCCGGGGGGATTTGGGGAGAGACCCAGTACTTC.

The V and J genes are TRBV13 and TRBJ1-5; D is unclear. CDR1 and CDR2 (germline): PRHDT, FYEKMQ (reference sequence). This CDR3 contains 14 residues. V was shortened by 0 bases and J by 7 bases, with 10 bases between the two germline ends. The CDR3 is CASSLGGVGQPQHF. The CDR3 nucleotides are TGTGCCAGCAGCTTAGGCGGGGTGGGACAGCCCCAGCATTTT.

In nucleotides, the CDR3 is TGTGCCAGCAGCCAAGGGCAGGGACAGGGCTATGGCTACACCTTC. Its protein is CASSQGQGQGYGYTF. V gene TRBV3-1 (or the pseudogene TRBV3-2) combines with J gene TRBJ1-2; 9 bases align to TRBD1. CDR1 and CDR2 from the germline V gene are LGHDT and YNNKEL (reference sequence). With 1 base clipped from V and 4 bases from J, the junction kept 4 bases outside the gene matches. This CDR3 is built from 15 residues.